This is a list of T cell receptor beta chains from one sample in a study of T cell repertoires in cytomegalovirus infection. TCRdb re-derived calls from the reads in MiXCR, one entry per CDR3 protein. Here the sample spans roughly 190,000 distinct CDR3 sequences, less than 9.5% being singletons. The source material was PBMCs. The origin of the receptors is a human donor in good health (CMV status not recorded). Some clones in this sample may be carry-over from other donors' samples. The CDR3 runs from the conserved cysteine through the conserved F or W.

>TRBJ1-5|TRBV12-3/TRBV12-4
CASSLRQGSSQHF
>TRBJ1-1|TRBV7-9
CASSFGGSDTEAFF
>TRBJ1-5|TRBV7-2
CASSLLGQHITPQHF
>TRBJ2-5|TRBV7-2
CASSVSSGAETQYF
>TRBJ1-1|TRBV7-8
CASSLVDREWSRVNTEAFF
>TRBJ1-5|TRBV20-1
CSATRSWDSNQPQHF
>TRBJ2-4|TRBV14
CASSQEAGTLIRAKNIQYF
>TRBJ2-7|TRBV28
CASSLFSGSGRGEQYF
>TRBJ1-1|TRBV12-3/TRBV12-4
CASSIRDRGTEAFF
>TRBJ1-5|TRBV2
CASSRGGNNQPQHF
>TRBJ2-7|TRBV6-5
CASSYSRERNEQYF
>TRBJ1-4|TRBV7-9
CASSLLGRDVEKLFF
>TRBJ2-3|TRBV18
CASSQLAGGPADTQYF
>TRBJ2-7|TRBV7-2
CASSLGLAGVGREQYF
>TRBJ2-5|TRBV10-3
CATLDSKETQYF
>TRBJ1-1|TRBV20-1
CSARRGAMNTEAFF
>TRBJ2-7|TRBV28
CASSLSGSLSYEQYF
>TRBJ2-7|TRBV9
CASSVESVGVLGEQYF
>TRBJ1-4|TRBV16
CASSPGTGATNEKLFF
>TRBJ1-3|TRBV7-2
CASSLGGASGNTIYF
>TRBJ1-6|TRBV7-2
CASSLVKPGRIRDSPLHF
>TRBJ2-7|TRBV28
CASRTNLGQGVFGYEQYF
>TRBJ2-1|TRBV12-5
CASGSGQPNNEQFF
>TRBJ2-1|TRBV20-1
CSGQHRGGPQYNEQFF
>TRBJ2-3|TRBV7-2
CASSLTTSTDTQYF
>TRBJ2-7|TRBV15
CATSRDLASGSHEQYF
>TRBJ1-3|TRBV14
CASSAQKMGGDTIYF
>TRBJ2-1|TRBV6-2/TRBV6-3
CASSYSWNDNEQFF
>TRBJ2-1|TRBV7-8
CASSQTMSSYNEQFF
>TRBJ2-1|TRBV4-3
CASSQEFDISLNEQFF
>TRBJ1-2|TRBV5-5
CASSLDIPNYGYTF
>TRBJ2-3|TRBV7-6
CASSSSGHKTQYF
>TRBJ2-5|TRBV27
CASSLGAGEGETQYF
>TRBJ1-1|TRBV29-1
CSVGLRVGNTEAFF
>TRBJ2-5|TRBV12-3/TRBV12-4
CASSLIFGHRVGVETQYF
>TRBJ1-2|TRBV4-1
CASSQDDRGIDGYTF
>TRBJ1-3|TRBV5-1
CASSGDRRVGGNTIYF
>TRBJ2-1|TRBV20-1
CSARDPSGGDYNEQFF
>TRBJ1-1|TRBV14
CASSYGPGRNTEAFF
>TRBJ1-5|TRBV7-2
CASSLVPGSNQPQHF
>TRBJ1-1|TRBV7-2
CASSDIGATLDTEAFF